Shown below are 6 T cell receptor beta chains from a single sample sequenced in a study of blood T cell repertoires in COVID-19. The data were produced by immunoSEQ multiplex PCR, yet TCRdb's version contains in-frame clones alone and is incomplete. The profile shows approximately 74,000 clones, roughly nine tenths of them singletons. Sequenced input: peripheral blood. The receptors here all came from a woman aged 60-70 years with acute or convalescent COVID-19.

The V call is TRBV6-6, the J call TRBJ2-1; 7 nucleotides line up with TRBD2. The germline V gene has CDR1 MNHNY and CDR2 SVGAGI (reference sequence). Trimming at V came to 9 bases and at J to 6 bases, leaving 17 bases not matched to a gene. The CDR3 loop spans 16 amino acids. The CDR3 DNA is TGTGCCAGTTCAAGAGGTACGGGAGGAATGCGCAATGAGCAGTTCTTC. Protein product: CASSRGTGGMRNEQFF.

The rearrangement joins TRBV6-5 to TRBJ2-3; D is perhaps TRBD2 (7 bases). This CDR3 has 14 amino acids. Per germline, CDR1 MNHEY and CDR2 SVGAGI. V was cut by 7 bases and J by 2 bases, with 13 bases left in between. DNA for the CDR3: TGTGCCAGCATCGGCGGGGGCCCCACAGATACGCAGTATTTT. Protein product: CASIGGGPTDTQYF.

This chain connects TRBV28 to TRBJ1-4; D not certain. This CDR3 comprises 14 residues. With 3 bases removed from V and 7 bases from J, the gap between germline ends came to 12 bases. The germline V gene has CDR1 MDHEN and CDR2 SYDVKM. Here the CDR3 DNA reads TGTGCCAGCAGTTTGCGGGGTATCGGTGAAAAACTGTTTTTT. This sequence encodes CASSLRGIGEKLFF.

The chain carries TRBV5-1 and TRBJ2-3, with 7 nucleotides matching TRBD2. J was trimmed by 2 bases and V by 2 bases; bases with no gene match: 8. Germline V gene sequence: CDR1 SGHRS, CDR2 YFSETQ. The CDR3 runs 16 residues. The chain's CDR3 is CASSLREAGPTDTQYF. CDR3 coding DNA: TGCGCCAGCAGCTTACGGGAGGCAGGACCCACAGATACGCAGTATTTT.

The CDR3 loop reads CASSASLAGGQERQYF. Written as DNA, the CDR3 is TGTGCCAGCAGCGCCTCACTAGCGGGGGGGCAGGAGAGGCAGTACTTC. The chain couples TRBV5-4 to TRBJ2-7, with TRBD2 matching 13 bases. V trimming: 4 bases; J trimming: 9 bases; junction bases outside the gene matches: 13. The CDR3 sequence is 16 residues long. The germline gives CDR1 SGHNT, CDR2 YYREEE (reference sequence).

The rearrangement joins TRBV10-2 to TRBJ2-4, with TRBD2 matching 12 bases. The CDR3 covers 15 residues. The V gene's germline CDR1 is WSHSY and CDR2 SAAADI. J gave up 7 bases and V 5 bases, and 6 bases lay outside the gene matches. The CDR3 loop reads CASSRTSGGTNIQYF. CDR3 in DNA: TGCGCCAGCAGTAGAACTAGCGGGGGGACGAACATTCAGTACTTC.